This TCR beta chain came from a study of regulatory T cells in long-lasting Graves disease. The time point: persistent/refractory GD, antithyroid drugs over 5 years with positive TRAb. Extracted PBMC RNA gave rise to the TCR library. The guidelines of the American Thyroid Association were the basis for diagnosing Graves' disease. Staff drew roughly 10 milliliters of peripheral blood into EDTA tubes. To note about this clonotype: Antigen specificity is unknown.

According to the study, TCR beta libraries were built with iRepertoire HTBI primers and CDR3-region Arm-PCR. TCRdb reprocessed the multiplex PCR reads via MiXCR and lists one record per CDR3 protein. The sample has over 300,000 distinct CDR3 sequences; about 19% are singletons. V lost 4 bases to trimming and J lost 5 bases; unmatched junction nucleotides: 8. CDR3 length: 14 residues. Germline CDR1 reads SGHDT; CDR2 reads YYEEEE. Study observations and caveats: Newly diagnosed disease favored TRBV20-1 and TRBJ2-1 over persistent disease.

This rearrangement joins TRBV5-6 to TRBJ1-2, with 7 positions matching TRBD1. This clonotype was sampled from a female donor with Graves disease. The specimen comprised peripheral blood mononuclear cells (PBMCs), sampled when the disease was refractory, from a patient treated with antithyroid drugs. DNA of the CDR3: TGTGCCAGCAGCCTCGGGACAGCGGGGTATGGCTACACCTTC. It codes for CASSLGTAGYGYTF.